What follows are 12 T cell receptor beta chains derived from one specimen sequenced in a study of blood T cell repertoires in COVID-19. Sequenced by immunoSEQ multiplex PCR; TCRdb stores in-frame clones only, minus some. The sample carries about 260,000 clones, approximately 84% recorded once. The sequenced sample consisted of peripheral blood. These receptors all come from a woman older than 75 with acute or convalescent COVID-19.

The J gene is TRBJ1-3, the V gene TRBV28; 8 nucleotides agree with TRBD1. With 3 bases clipped from V and 4 bases from J, the junction kept 11 bases outside the gene matches. Per the germline V gene, CDR1 is MDHEN and CDR2 is SYDVKM. CDR3 length: 17 amino acids. The CDR3 sequence is CASSFDRQGAPGNTIYF. Written as DNA, the CDR3 is TGTGCCAGCAGTTTTGACAGGCAGGGGGCGCCCGGAAACACCATATATTTT.

The J gene is TRBJ1-2, the V gene TRBV3-1 (or the pseudogene TRBV3-2), with D possibly being TRBD1 (6 bases). The germline CDR1 and CDR2 sequences are LGHDT and YNNKEL (reference sequence). V lost 1 base and J 8 bases, leaving 11 bases between the germline ends. The CDR3 consists of 13 residues. CDR3: CASSQVEGGGYTF. In nucleotides, the CDR3 is TGTGCCAGCAGCCAAGTGGAAGGGGGAGGCTACACCTTC.

The chain joins TRBV18 to TRBJ2-7; 9 nucleotides line up with TRBD1. The length of the CDR3 is 17 residues. The V and J ends lost 2 bases and 2 bases, in that order; junction bases with no gene match: 10. CDR1 and CDR2 from the germline V gene are KGHSH and LQKENI. CDR3 nucleotide sequence: TGTGCCAGCTCACCAAGTTCACAGGGGGCATGGGCCTACGAGCAGTACTTC. As protein: CASSPSSQGAWAYEQYF.

The chain carries TRBV6-1 and TRBJ1-4, with a weak D call TRBD1 (6 bases). The CDR3 has 14 residues. Germline lookup yields CDR1 MNHNS and CDR2 SASEGT. Trimming took 3 bases from V and 7 from J, leaving 12 bases between them. The CDR3 DNA is TGTGCCAGCAGTGAGAAACAGGGAATTGAAAAACTGTTTTTT. This translates into CASSEKQGIEKLFF.

There are a few counts of this clone. The chain combines TRBV3-1 (or the pseudogene TRBV3-2) with TRBJ2-3; TRBD1 matches at 8 bases. The V segment lost 4 bases and the J segment 7 bases; nucleotides outside the gene matches: 13. This CDR3 is 16 amino acids long. Germline V gene lookup returns CDR1 LGHDT and CDR2 YNNKEL (reference sequence). The CDR3 region is CASSPLQGQGVNTQYF. The CDR3 DNA reads as TGTGCCAGCAGCCCCCTCCAAGGACAGGGCGTAAATACGCAGTATTTT.

As DNA, the CDR3 is TGTGCCAGCAGTTTGACAGGGGGCCGGGGCTACACCTTC. Amino acids: CASSLTGGRGYTF. The chain joins TRBV28 to TRBJ1-2, with 10 bases identical to TRBD1. Germline CDR1 reads MDHEN; CDR2 reads SYDVKM. Trimming removed 3 bases from V and 8 bases from J; junction bases left unmatched: 3. The CDR3 has 13 residues.

CDR3 nucleotides: TGTGCCAGCTCACCACCGCAGGGGTTCGGACAGAAAGAGACCCAGTACTTC. It is translated as CASSPPQGFGQKETQYF. V and J are TRBV18 and TRBJ2-5, with D possibly being TRBD1 (6 bases). V gave up 0 bases and J gave up 3 bases, with 17 bases separating them. This CDR3 region has 17 residues. Per the germline V gene, CDR1 is KGHSH and CDR2 is LQKENI.

V is TRBV3-1 (or the pseudogene TRBV3-2) and J is TRBJ2-3; TRBD2 agrees at 11 bases. The CDR3 is 15 residues long. Germline-derived CDR1 and CDR2 are LGHDT and YNNKEL (reference sequence). Trimming at V came to 3 bases and at J to 4 bases, leaving 3 bases not matched to a gene. This chain's CDR3 is CASSHLAGGPDTQYF. DNA for the CDR3: TGTGCCAGCAGCCACCTAGCGGGGGGACCAGATACGCAGTATTTT.

The genes are TRBV4-2 and TRBJ1-3; 9 bases line up with TRBD1. The ends lost 6 bases at V and 2 bases at J; junction bases unmatched: 5. This CDR3 is built from 15 residues. Germline CDR1 and CDR2: LGHNA and YNFKEQ. In nucleotides, the CDR3 is TGTGCCAGCAGTTACTGGACAGGGGCTGGAAACACCATATATTTT. Translation gives CASSYWTGAGNTIYF.

The rearrangement uses TRBV27 and TRBJ2-5; 7 bases line up with TRBD1. The CDR3 has 14 amino acids. The V gene's germline CDR1 is MNHEY and CDR2 SMNVEV (reference sequence). Losses at the gene ends were 6 bases for V and 2 bases for J; bases not matched to a gene: 6. The CDR3 loop is CASSPGTVQETQYF. The CDR3 bases are TGTGCCAGCAGCCCCGGGACAGTACAAGAGACCCAGTACTTC.

The rearrangement joins TRBV19 to TRBJ1-3, with TRBD1 matching 9 bases. Trimming removed 10 bases from V and 2 bases from J; junction bases left unmatched: 9. The CDR3 consists of 15 residues. Germline-derived CDR1 and CDR2 are LNHDA and SQIVND (reference sequence). The CDR3 DNA reads TGTGCCACTACAGGGGGCCTAAGAACTGGAAACACCATATATTTT. Amino acid sequence: CATTGGLRTGNTIYF.

The CDR3 DNA reads TGCGCCAGCAGATCATCAGGGGGGAACACTGAAGCTTTCTTT. This gives the protein CASRSSGGNTEAFF. V and J are TRBV5-1 and TRBJ1-1; 7 bases line up with TRBD1. This CDR3 spans 14 amino acids. Per germline, CDR1 SGHRS and CDR2 YFSETQ. V lost 5 bases and J lost 1; bases outside the gene matches: 5. Filled out from reference TRBV5-1 and TRBJ1-1, the complete variable domain reads KAGVTQTPRYLIKTRGQQVTLSCSPISGHRSVSWYQQTPGQGLQFLFEYFSETQRNKGNFPGRFSGRQFSNSRSEMNVSTLELGDSALYLCASRSSGGNTEAFFGQGTRLTVV.